This passage covers 9 T cell receptor beta chains from one sample sequenced in a study of response to subunit inactivated influenza vaccine. Using its own MiXCR run on the RT-PCR reads, TCRdb lists one record per CDR3 protein. The table records hundreds of thousands of distinct CDR3 sequences, 11% of them present only once. The data also belong to a second study, concerning T cells expressing NK-cell markers. That publication notes: cDNA encoding TCR beta was synthesized via 5'RACE template switching incorporating UMIs.

The material sequenced was PBMCs from blood, taken on the day of vaccination. Receptors were obtained from a man aged 45-60 years who received an inactivated influenza vaccine.

This chain uses TRBV12-3 or TRBV12-4 with TRBJ2-2; D gene unclear. With 6 bases removed from V and 7 bases from J, the gap between germline ends came to 9 bases. This CDR3 comprises 12 residues. CDR3 in DNA: TGTGCCAGCAGCTCCGACTGCGGGGAGCTGTTTTTT. Its translation is CASSSDCGELFF.

This clonotype was counted at least ten times. The chain combines TRBV7-6 with TRBJ2-7, with 9 bases aligning to TRBD2. There are 15 residues in the CDR3. Unmatched junction bases numbered 3, after V lost 1 base and J lost 2 bases. Germline V gene data show CDR1 as SGHVS and CDR2 as FNYEAQ. The CDR3 sequence is CASSLDLAGTYEQYF. The CDR3 nucleotides read TGTGCCAGCAGCTTAGATCTAGCGGGGACCTACGAGCAGTACTTC. The complete variable domain, with remaining parts taken from reference TRBV7-6 and TRBJ2-7, reads GAGVSQSPRYKVTKRGQDVALRCDPISGHVSLYWYRQALGQGPEFLTYFNYEAQQDKSGLPNDRFSAERPEGSISTLTIQRTEQRDSAMYRCASSLDLAGTYEQYFGPGTRLTVT.

The V and J genes are TRBV27 and TRBJ2-2; tentatively, D is TRBD2 (6 bases). This CDR3 region has 16 residues. In germline, CDR1 is MNHEY, CDR2 SMNVEV (reference sequence). V lost 2 bases to trimming and J lost 6 bases, with 16 bases between them. The CDR3 region has the DNA TGTGCCAGCAGTTTAGGGGGGTTCCTTCCACCCGGGGAGCTGTTTTTT. This gives the protein CASSLGGFLPPGELFF.

The V call is TRBV2, the J call TRBJ1-1; unclear D gene. The ends were cut back, 7 bases at V and 0 bases at J, with 6 bases in the middle. Per germline, CDR1 SNHLY and CDR2 FYNNEI. This CDR3 is built from 12 residues. CDR3 DNA: TGTGCCAGCACTCTCATGAACACTGAAGCTTTCTTT. As protein: CASTLMNTEAFF.

This clonotype was observed a handful of times. The V and J genes are TRBV6-6 and TRBJ2-7; D might be TRBD1 (6 bases). The CDR3 is made up of 13 amino acids. Germline V gene lookup returns CDR1 MNHNY and CDR2 SVGAGI (reference sequence). V shed 6 bases and J shed 3 bases, with 12 bases lying between them. This CDR3 reads CASRRDRHYEQYF. As DNA, the CDR3 is TGTGCCAGCAGGCGCGACAGGCACTACGAGCAGTACTTC.

This clonotype turned up a few times. The chain combines TRBV4-2 with TRBJ2-7, with 10 nucleotides matching TRBD2. CDR3 size: 17 residues. The junction had 5 bases not matched to a gene; V was cut back by 0 bases and J by 0 bases. Germline loops: CDR1 LGHNA, CDR2 YNFKEQ. This CDR3 reads CASSQDSGLASSYEQYF. The DNA of the CDR3 is TGTGCCAGCAGCCAAGATTCGGGACTAGCGAGCTCCTACGAGCAGTACTTC.

In its sample, this clonotype was seen a few times. One end of the junction does not line up with germline, which may come from a read error. V and J are TRBV12-3 or TRBV12-4 and TRBJ1-1; a possible D gene is TRBD1 (6 bases). The CDR3 extends over 14 amino acids. CDR3 nucleotides: TGTGCCAGCAGTCCGGGGGCGGGGAACGCTGAAGCTTTCTTT. Its translation is CASSPGAGNAEAFF.

The chain has TRBV20-1 and TRBJ2-7; 11 nucleotides agree with TRBD2. This CDR3 has 13 residues. V shed 0 bases and J 6 bases; nucleotides not matched to a gene: 1. The germline gives CDR1 DFQATT, CDR2 SNEGSKA (reference sequence). CDR3 residues: CSARELAGVEQYF. In DNA, the CDR3 is TGCAGTGCTAGAGAACTAGCGGGAGTCGAGCAGTACTTC.

This clonotype was counted between two and nine times. The genes are TRBV3-1 and TRBJ2-1; D unclear. The V and J ends lost 10 bases and 2 bases respectively, with 18 bases between them. This CDR3 spans 15 amino acids. Looked up from germline, CDR1 is LGHDT and CDR2 is YNNKEL (reference sequence). Here the CDR3 DNA reads TGTGCCACCTCACGGAGAAGATGGCCCTACAATGAGCAGTTCTTC. Protein product: CATSRRRWPYNEQFF.